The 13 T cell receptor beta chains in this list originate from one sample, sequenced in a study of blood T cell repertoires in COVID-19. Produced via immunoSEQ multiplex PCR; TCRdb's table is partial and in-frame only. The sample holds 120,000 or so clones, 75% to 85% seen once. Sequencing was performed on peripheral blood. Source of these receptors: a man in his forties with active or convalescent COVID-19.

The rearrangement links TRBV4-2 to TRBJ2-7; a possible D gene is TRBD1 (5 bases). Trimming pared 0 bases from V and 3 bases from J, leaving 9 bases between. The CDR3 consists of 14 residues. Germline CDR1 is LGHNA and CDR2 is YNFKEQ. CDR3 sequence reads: CASSQETANYEQYF. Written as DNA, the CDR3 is TGTGCCAGCAGCCAAGAGACAGCGAACTACGAGCAGTACTTC.

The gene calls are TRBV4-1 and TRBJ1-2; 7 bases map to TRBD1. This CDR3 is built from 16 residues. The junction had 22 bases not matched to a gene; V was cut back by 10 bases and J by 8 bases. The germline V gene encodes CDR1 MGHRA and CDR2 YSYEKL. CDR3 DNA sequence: TGCGCCATCTCTGAACCCGGGACAGCCCATTTACGAGGCTACACCTTC. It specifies CAISEPGTAHLRGYTF.

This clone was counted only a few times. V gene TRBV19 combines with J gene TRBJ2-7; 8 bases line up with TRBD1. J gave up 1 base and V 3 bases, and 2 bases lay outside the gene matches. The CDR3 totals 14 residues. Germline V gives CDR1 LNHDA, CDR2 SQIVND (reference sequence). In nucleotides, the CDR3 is TGTGCCAGTAGTATTCAGGGGGCATCCTACGAGCAGTACTTC. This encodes CASSIQGASYEQYF.

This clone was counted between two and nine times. CDR3: CAWSGGDGNQPQHF. In DNA, the CDR3 is TGTGCCTGGTCAGGGGGCGATGGCAATCAGCCCCAGCATTTT. The rearrangement links TRBV30 to TRBJ1-5, with 8 bases fitting TRBD1. With V trimmed by 5 bases and J by 2 bases, 5 bases remained unmatched. The CDR3 runs 14 residues. CDR1 and CDR2 (germline): GTSNPN, SVGIG (reference sequence). Variable domain in full (rest from reference TRBV30 and TRBJ1-5): SQTIHQWPATLVQPVGSPLSLECTVEGTSNPNLYWYRQAAGRGLQLLFYSVGIGQISSEVPQNLSASRPQDRQFILSSKKLLLSDSGFYLCAWSGGDGNQPQHFGDGTRLSIL.

The CDR3 coding sequence is TGTGCCAGCAGTTATTCTAGCGGGGGGGCAGGATACAATGAGCAGTTCTTC. This encodes CASSYSSGGAGYNEQFF. The J gene is TRBJ2-1, the V gene TRBV6-2 or TRBV6-3; 12 bases line up with TRBD2. Germline CDR1 reads MNHEY; CDR2 reads SVGEGT. The CDR3 spans 17 residues. Trimming took 3 bases from V and 4 from J; bases not matched to a gene: 7.

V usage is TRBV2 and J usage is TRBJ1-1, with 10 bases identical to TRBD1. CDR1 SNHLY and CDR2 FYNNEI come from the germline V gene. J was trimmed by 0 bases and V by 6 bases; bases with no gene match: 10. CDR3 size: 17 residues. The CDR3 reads CASRAGTGVQMNTEAFF. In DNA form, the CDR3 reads TGTGCCAGCAGGGCCGGGACAGGGGTGCAAATGAACACTGAAGCTTTCTTT.

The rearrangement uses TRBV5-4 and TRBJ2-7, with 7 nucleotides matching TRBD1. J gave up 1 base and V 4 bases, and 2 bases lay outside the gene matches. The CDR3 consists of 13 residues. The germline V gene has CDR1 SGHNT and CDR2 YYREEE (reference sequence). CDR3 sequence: CASSQDRSYEQYF. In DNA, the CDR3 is TGTGCCAGCAGCCAGGACAGGTCCTACGAGCAGTACTTC.

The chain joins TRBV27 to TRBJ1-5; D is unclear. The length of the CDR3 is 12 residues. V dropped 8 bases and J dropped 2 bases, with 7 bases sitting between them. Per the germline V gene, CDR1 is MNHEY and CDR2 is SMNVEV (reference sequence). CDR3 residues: CASRGGNQPQHF. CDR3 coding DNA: TGTGCCAGCCGAGGAGGCAATCAGCCCCAGCATTTT.

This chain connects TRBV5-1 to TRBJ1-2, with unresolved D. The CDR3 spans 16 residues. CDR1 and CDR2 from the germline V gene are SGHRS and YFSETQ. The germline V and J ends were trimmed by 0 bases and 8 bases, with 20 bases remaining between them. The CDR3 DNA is TGCGCCAGCAGCTTGGCCGTGGGAGGGCCGGGTCTGGGCTACACCTTC. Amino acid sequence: CASSLAVGGPGLGYTF.

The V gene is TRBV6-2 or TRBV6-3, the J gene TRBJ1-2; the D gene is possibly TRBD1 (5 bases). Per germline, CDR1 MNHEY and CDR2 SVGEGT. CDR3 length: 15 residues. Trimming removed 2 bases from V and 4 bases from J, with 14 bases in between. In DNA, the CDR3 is TGTGCCAGCAGTTACGACGGGCAGGGCCCCTATGGCTACACCTTC. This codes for CASSYDGQGPYGYTF.

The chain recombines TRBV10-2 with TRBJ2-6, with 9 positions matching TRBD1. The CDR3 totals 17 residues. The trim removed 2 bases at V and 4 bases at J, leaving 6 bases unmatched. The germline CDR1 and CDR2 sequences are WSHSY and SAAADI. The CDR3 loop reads CASSEGQGTSGANVLTF. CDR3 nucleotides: TGCGCCAGCAGTGAGGGACAGGGGACTTCAGGGGCCAACGTCCTGACTTTC.

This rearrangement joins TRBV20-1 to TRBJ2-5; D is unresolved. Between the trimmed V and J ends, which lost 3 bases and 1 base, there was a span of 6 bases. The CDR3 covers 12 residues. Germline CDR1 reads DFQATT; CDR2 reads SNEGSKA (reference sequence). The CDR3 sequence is CSASPSQETQYF. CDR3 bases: TGCAGTGCTAGTCCCAGCCAAGAGACCCAGTACTTC.

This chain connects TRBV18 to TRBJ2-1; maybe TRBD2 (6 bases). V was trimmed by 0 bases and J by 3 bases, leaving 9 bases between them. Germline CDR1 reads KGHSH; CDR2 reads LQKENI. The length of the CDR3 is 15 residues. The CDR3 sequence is CASSPPGGIYNEQFF. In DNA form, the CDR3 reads TGTGCCAGCTCACCACCTGGGGGGATCTACAATGAGCAGTTCTTC. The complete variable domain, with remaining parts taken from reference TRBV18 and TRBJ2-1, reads NAGVMQNPRHLVRRRGQEARLRCSPMKGHSHVYWYRQLPEEGLKFMVYLQKENIIDESGMPKERFSAEFPKEGPSILRIQQVVRGDSAAYFCASSPPGGIYNEQFFGPGTRLTVL.